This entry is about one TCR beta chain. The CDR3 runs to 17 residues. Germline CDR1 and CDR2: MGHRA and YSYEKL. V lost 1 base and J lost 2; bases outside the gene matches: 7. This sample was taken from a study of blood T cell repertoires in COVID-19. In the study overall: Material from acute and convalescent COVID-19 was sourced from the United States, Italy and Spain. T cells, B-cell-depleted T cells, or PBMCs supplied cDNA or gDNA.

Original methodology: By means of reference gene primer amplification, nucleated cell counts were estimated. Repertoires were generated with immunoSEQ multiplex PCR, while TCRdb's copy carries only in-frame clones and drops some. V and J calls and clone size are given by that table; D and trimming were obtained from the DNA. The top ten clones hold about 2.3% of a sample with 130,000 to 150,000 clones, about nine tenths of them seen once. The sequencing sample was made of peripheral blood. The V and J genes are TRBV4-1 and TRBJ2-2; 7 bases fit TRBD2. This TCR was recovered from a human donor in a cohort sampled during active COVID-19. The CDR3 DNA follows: TGCGCCAGCAGCCAAGTACGGCTAGCGGATAACACCGGGGAGCTGTTTTTT. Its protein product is CASSQVRLADNTGELFF.